This T cell receptor (beta chain) was identified during a study of blood T cell repertoires in COVID-19 (dated by TCRdb to between 2020 and 2021). With regard to the full study: The collaborator samples originated in the United States, Italy and Spain and spanned the acute and convalescent phases of COVID-19. Where available, HLA class I and class II types were taken from metadata supplied by the sample provider and were not determined by assay-based typing. Sample metadata almost always included a de-identified subject ID, COVID-19 status, age in years and sex. Deeply sampled blood TCRbeta repertoires from subjects exposed to, actively infected with, or recovered from COVID-19 were included in the dataset. The samples were drawn from the first 160 participants of the ongoing ImmuneRACE study and from over 950 subjects provided by 6 global collaborators. The repertoires were released in a freely available public database meant as a resource for research on the immune response to SARS-CoV-2. The material from the prospective study consisted of cDNA or gDNA derived from T cells, B-cell-depleted T cells, or PBMCs.

Each collaborating institution followed its own protocols to collect whole blood in K2EDTA tubes. Collaborator samples were shipped for TCRbeta analysis as frozen whole blood, isolated PBMCs, or DNA extracted from either sample type. TCRbeta CDR3 regions were amplified from genomic DNA by means of the immunoSEQ Assay, a bias-controlled multiplex PCR. On the study's bioinformatics: The number of nucleated cells in each sample was estimated by amplification of reference gene primers within the assay. To quantify the absolute abundance of each unique TCRbeta CDR3 rearrangement, sequence reads were collapsed and filtered. For each sample, productive Simpson clonality was calculated as the square root of Simpson's diversity index across productive rearrangements. As stored in TCRdb, this immuneACCESS dataset retains in-frame rearrangements with V and J assigned. A fraction of the clones does not appear; measured against another copy, unresolved V genes explain less than half of the discrepancy, and the remainder lacks a known reason. The V and J calls and clone size are taken from that table; D and trimming were inferred from the DNA. In all, the sample holds approximately 130,000 clones, and about four fifths of those were seen once. Jointly, the top ten make up 20% of the sample.

V is cut by 5 bases and J by 0 bases, and the space between the germline ends is 18 bases. CDR3 length: 17 amino acids, cysteine to phenylalanine. The retained sequence is limited to the CDR3, 51 bases, with the frame set at the first base. For CDR1 and CDR2, the germline V gene lists SGDLS and YYNGEE. In the case of this clone: Its antigen is unknown. No base-level quality is on record; no much larger clone is a single base apart.

Overall study outcomes, separate from this receptor: The quantity of clinical and demographic metadata differed by source and by participant and was supplied without curation.

Specimen: peripheral blood. The chain is encoded by TRBV9 joined to TRBJ1-3; a tentative D call is TRBD1 (6 bases match). This receptor was taken from a man older than 75 with acute or convalescent COVID-19. The CDR3 sequence is CASSVSTGLSSGNTIYF. The DNA is TGTGCCAGCAGTGTCTCGACAGGCCTGAGCTCTGGAAACACCATATATTTT.